This T cell receptor beta chain was retrieved from a study of blood T cell repertoires in COVID-19. Whole-study context: The United States, Italy and Spain were the sources of the acute and convalescent COVID-19 samples.

Patients from Seattle were sampled longitudinally, starting during active infection. V lost 3 bases, J lost 0 bases, and 18 bases lay in between. Germline CDR1 is DFQATT and CDR2 is SNEGSKA (reference sequence). The CDR3 has 16 amino acids. Methods used by the authors: Nucleated cell counts were estimated from reference gene primer amplification. The protocol was immunoSEQ multiplex PCR, while the TCRdb copy is restricted to in-frame clones and leaves out a portion. That table gives V, J and clone size, and the DNA gave D and trimming. The table lists some 240,000 clones, 90% of them singletons. The specimen sequenced was peripheral blood. The genes are TRBV20-1 and TRBJ2-7; maybe TRBD1 (6 bases). The origin of this receptor is a woman aged 55 to 70 with COVID-19, enrolled during active disease. The CDR3 sequence: CSASEPGHLTSYEQYF. As DNA, the CDR3 is TGCAGTGCTAGTGAACCGGGACACCTCACCTCCTACGAGCAGTACTTC.